This passage covers 21 T cell receptor beta chains from one sample sequenced in a study of regulatory T cells in long-lasting Graves disease. Time point denoted: persistent/refractory GD, antithyroid drugs over 5 years with positive TRAb. There was RNA extracted from PBMCs, and the TCR library was made from it. To make TCR beta libraries, researchers used iRepertoire HTBI primers and Arm-PCR of CDR3 regions. Via MiXCR, TCRdb re-called the multiplex PCR reads, giving one row per CDR3 protein. The table records some 430,000 distinct CDR3 sequences, about a fifth of them present only once. The input for sequencing was peripheral blood mononuclear cells (PBMCs), taken when the disease was refractory, from a patient treated with antithyroid drugs. The receptors stem from a female donor with Graves disease.

DNA of the CDR3: TGTGCCAGCAGCTTTGGGACAGGGGGCTTGGAGAATGAGCAGTTCTTC. It yields the protein CASSFGTGGLENEQFF. This rearrangement joins TRBV11-2 to TRBJ2-1; 12 bases match TRBD1. CDR3 length equals 16 residues. Germline lookup yields CDR1 SGHAT and CDR2 FQNNGV. The V gene end was trimmed by 3 bases and the J gene end by 7 bases; junction bases not matched to a gene: 7.

This clonotype was seen repeatedly, ten times or more. The rearrangement links TRBV12-3 or TRBV12-4 to TRBJ1-2; perhaps TRBD1 as D (5 bases). The CDR3 runs 14 residues. Trimming left V 3 bases short and J 2 bases short, with 10 bases between. The CDR3 sequence: CASSFRTWNYGYTF. In nucleotides, the CDR3 is TGTGCCAGCAGTTTTCGGACATGGAACTATGGCTACACCTTC.

As regards this clonotype: One base away lies a much larger clone, so this may be a sequencing read error. CDR3 protein: CSVEGTSGSVVGGTQYF. The CDR3 DNA is TGCAGCGTTGAAGGGACTAGCGGGAGTGTGGTCGGGGGGACCCAGTACTTC. This chain connects TRBV29-1 to TRBJ2-5; 13 bases line up with TRBD2. Germline V CDR1 and CDR2: SQVTM, ANQGSEA. This CDR3 comprises 17 residues. Losses at the gene ends were 1 base for V and 7 bases for J; bases not matched to a gene: 12.

This clonotype was recorded many times. The rearrangement joins TRBV27 to TRBJ2-2, with 7 nucleotides matching TRBD2. The CDR3 covers 14 residues. Germline CDR1 MNHEY, CDR2 SMNVEV (reference sequence). V shed 7 bases and J 6 bases; nucleotides not matched to a gene: 8. This chain's CDR3 is CASKEGRAAGELFF. In nucleotides, the CDR3 is TGTGCCAGCAAGGAGGGGAGGGCCGCCGGGGAGCTGTTTTTT.

This chain uses TRBV5-1 with TRBJ2-5; 7 bases match TRBD2. The germline V gene has CDR1 SGHRS and CDR2 YFSETQ. With V trimmed by 4 bases and J by 2 bases, 14 bases remained unmatched. CDR3 length equals 17 residues. Written as DNA, the CDR3 is TGCGCCAGCAGCCCCTGGTGGGGCCTCGGGGGGCAAGAGACCCAGTACTTC. As protein: CASSPWWGLGGQETQYF.

This clonotype has only a few counts. This chain joins TRBV28 and TRBJ1-5, with D uncertain. The germline gives CDR1 MDHEN, CDR2 SYDVKM. Trimming took off 7 bases at V and 5 bases at J, with 12 bases between the two ends. CDR3 size: 13 residues. The CDR3 region has the DNA TGTGCCAGCAAAGGTTGGGGAGATCAGCCCCAGCATTTT. Its translation is CASKGWGDQPQHF. The full variable domain, in which reference TRBV28 and TRBJ1-5 provide the parts outside the CDR3, is DVKVTQSSRYLVKRTGEKVFLECVQDMDHENMFWYRQDPGLGLRLIYFSYDVKMKEKGDIPEGYSVSREKKERFSLILESASTNQTSMYLCASKGWGDQPQHFGDGTRLSIL.

This clonotype has just a few counts. CDR3 sequence reads: CASSIWLAGGRSYEQYF. The CDR3 DNA is TGTGCCAGTAGTATCTGGCTAGCGGGAGGACGATCCTACGAGCAGTACTTC. The chain employs TRBV19 and TRBJ2-7; TRBD2 agrees at 11 bases. The CDR3 runs to 17 residues. CDR1 and CDR2 from the germline V gene are LNHDA and SQIVND (reference sequence). The trim removed 3 bases at V and 1 base at J, leaving 8 bases unmatched.

This clonotype was seen many times. The J gene is TRBJ1-1, the V gene TRBV27, with D unresolved. In germline, CDR1 is MNHEY, CDR2 SMNVEV (reference sequence). This CDR3 is 13 amino acids long. Trimming removed 5 bases at V and 4 bases at J, with 11 bases between. The CDR3 spells CASSRGWATEAFF. The CDR3 DNA reads TGTGCCAGCAGTAGAGGGTGGGCCACTGAAGCTTTCTTT.

About this clonotype itself: One end of the junction fails to match germline, which may point to a read error. The chain uses TRBV29-1 and TRBJ2-2, with a possible D match to TRBD2 (6 bases). This CDR3 is 15 amino acids long. Germline CDR1 reads SQVTM; CDR2 reads ANQGSEA. CDR3 nucleotide sequence: TGCAGCGTTGTCCCAAAAGGGTCGAACACCGGGGGGCTGTTTTTT. It encodes CSVVPKGSNTGGLFF.

In this sample, this clonotype turned up many times. The chain couples TRBV28 to TRBJ1-3, with a tentative D call TRBD1 (5 bases). Germline-derived CDR1 and CDR2 are MDHEN and SYDVKM. The CDR3 extends over 13 amino acids. The ends were cut back, 6 bases at V and 7 bases at J, with 13 bases in the middle. Here the CDR3 reads CASSLGPENTIYF. CDR3 sequence (DNA): TGTGCCAGCAGCCTGGGACCGGAGAACACCATATATTTT.

CDR3 in DNA: TGTGCCAGCAGCATCATCTCACTTTCCTTGACGACAGATACGCAGTATTTT. Its translation is CASSIISLSLTTDTQYF. This chain connects TRBV2 to TRBJ2-3, with D uncertain. The V end was cut by 6 bases, the J end by 3 bases, with 22 bases between. CDR1 and CDR2 from the germline V gene are SNHLY and FYNNEI. This CDR3 is built from 17 residues.

The DNA for the CDR3 is TGTGCCTGGAGTGCTAGGGGTCGGACAGGGCGTTCACCCCTCCACTTT. Amino acids: CAWSARGRTGRSPLHF. The V and J genes are TRBV30 and TRBJ1-6; TRBD1 matches 8 bases. The CDR3 is 16 residues long. The J segment lost 9 bases and the V segment lost 1 base, leaving 11 bases of the junction unmatched. Per the germline V gene, CDR1 is GTSNPN and CDR2 is SVGIG (reference sequence).

This clonotype was seen only a few times. V usage is TRBV27 and J usage is TRBJ1-6, with no clear D. The CDR3 sequence is 17 residues long. Trimming took off 2 bases at V and 3 bases at J, with 14 bases between the two ends. CDR1 is MNHEY, CDR2 SMNVEV, per germline (reference sequence). The CDR3 here is CASSLEAPGLYNSPLHF. DNA for the CDR3: TGTGCCAGCAGTTTAGAAGCCCCCGGGCTCTATAATTCACCCCTCCACTTT.

The chain recombines TRBV19 with TRBJ2-1; D might be TRBD1 or TRBD2, each matching 5 bases. Between the trimmed V and J ends, which lost 9 bases and 0 bases, there was a span of 15 bases. Germline V gives CDR1 LNHDA, CDR2 SQIVND (reference sequence). The CDR3 length is 15 residues. Here the CDR3 reads CASLSRDASYNEQFF. The CDR3 DNA follows: TGTGCCAGCCTTTCCCGGGACGCCTCCTACAATGAGCAGTTCTTC.

The chain combines TRBV5-1 with TRBJ1-3, with D maybe TRBD1 (5 bases). V lost 4 bases and J lost 2, with 13 bases in between. Germline CDR1 SGHRS, CDR2 YFSETQ. There are 15 residues in the CDR3. CDR3 nucleotide sequence: TGCGCCAGCAGCCTGGAAGGGACGGCTGGAAACACCATATATTTT. Its translation is CASSLEGTAGNTIYF.

This clonotype was recorded at least ten times. This chain connects TRBV12-3 or TRBV12-4 to TRBJ1-5; the D is unclear. Between the trimmed V and J ends, which lost 5 bases and 4 bases, there was a span of 9 bases. CDR3 length: 13 amino acids. The CDR3 nucleotides read TGTGCCAGCAGTCTACTAGGAAATCAGCCCCAGCATTTT. Encoded protein: CASSLLGNQPQHF.

At least ten counts were recorded for this clonotype. This chain links TRBV7-2 with TRBJ2-5, with D possibly TRBD2 on 5 matching bases. The CDR3 runs 13 residues. With 5 bases removed from V and 4 bases from J, the gap between germline ends came to 11 bases. CDR1 is SGHTA, CDR2 FQGNSA, per germline. Here the CDR3 DNA reads TGTGCCAGCAGCCGTTGGGCGGGAGAGACCCAGTACTTC. This codes for CASSRWAGETQYF.

The chain is built from TRBV28 and TRBJ1-1, with D unclear. CDR1 is MDHEN, CDR2 SYDVKM, per germline. V was pared by 0 bases and J by 0 bases, with 8 bases between. The CDR3 sequence is 15 residues long. Written as DNA, the CDR3 is TGTGCCAGCAGTTTATGGGCAGGCATGAACACTGAAGCTTTCTTT. Its translation: CASSLWAGMNTEAFF. The entire variable domain, with the rest obtained from reference TRBV28 and TRBJ1-1, is as follows: DVKVTQSSRYLVKRTGEKVFLECVQDMDHENMFWYRQDPGLGLRLIYFSYDVKMKEKGDIPEGYSVSREKKERFSLILESASTNQTSMYLCASSLWAGMNTEAFFGQGTRLTVV.

A few counts support this clonotype. V is TRBV6-1 and J is TRBJ1-1; D is ambiguous. The CDR3 is made up of 14 amino acids. The germline V gene has CDR1 MNHNS and CDR2 SASEGT. V was shortened by 4 bases and J by 2 bases, with 11 bases between the two germline ends. The CDR3 nucleotides read TGTGCCAGCAGTGCCCACAGTTACAACACTGAAGCTTTCTTT. The encoded protein is CASSAHSYNTEAFF.

This clonotype was seen ten or more times. J is TRBJ1-6 and V is TRBV28, with D unclear. The CDR3 contains 14 residues. Germline values: CDR1 MDHEN, CDR2 SYDVKM. Trimming took off 5 bases at V and 7 bases at J, with 12 bases between the two ends. The CDR3 is CASSPSVENSPLHF. The DNA of the CDR3 is TGTGCCAGCAGTCCCTCAGTCGAGAATTCACCCCTCCACTTT.

This clonotype was picked up many times. The chain couples TRBV28 to TRBJ1-2; D gene ambiguous. Trimming left V 7 bases short and J 4 bases short, with 7 bases between. Germline V lookup: CDR1 MDHEN, CDR2 SYDVKM. This CDR3 comprises 11 residues. The CDR3 nucleotides read TGTGCCAGCACTGGGTTCTATGGCTACACCTTC. Translated, it gives CASTGFYGYTF.